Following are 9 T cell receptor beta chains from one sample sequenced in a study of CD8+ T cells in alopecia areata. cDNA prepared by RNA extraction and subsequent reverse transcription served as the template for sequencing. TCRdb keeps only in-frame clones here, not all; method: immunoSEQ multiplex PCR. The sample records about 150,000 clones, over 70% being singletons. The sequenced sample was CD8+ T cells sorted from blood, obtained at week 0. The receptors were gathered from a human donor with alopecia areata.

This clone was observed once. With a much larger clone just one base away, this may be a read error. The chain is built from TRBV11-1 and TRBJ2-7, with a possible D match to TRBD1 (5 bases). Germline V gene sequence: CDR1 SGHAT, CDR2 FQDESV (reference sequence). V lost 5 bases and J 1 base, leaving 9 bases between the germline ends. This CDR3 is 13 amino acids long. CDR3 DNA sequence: TGTGCCAGCAGCCCCGGACAATCCTACGAGCAGTACTTC. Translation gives CASSPGQSYEQYF.

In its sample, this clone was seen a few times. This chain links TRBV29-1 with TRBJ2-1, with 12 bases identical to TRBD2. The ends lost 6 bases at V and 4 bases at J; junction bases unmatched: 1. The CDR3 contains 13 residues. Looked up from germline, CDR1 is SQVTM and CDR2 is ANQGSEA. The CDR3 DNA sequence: TGCAGCGTAGGACTAGCGGGGTACAATGAGCAGTTCTTC. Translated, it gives CSVGLAGYNEQFF.

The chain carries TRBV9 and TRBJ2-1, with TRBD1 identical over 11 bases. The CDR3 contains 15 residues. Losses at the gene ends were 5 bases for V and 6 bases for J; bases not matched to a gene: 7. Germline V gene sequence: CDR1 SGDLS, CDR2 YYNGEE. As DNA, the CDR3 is TGTGCCAGCAGTGCCTCCGGGACAGGGGGCAATGAGCAGTTCTTC. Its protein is CASSASGTGGNEQFF.

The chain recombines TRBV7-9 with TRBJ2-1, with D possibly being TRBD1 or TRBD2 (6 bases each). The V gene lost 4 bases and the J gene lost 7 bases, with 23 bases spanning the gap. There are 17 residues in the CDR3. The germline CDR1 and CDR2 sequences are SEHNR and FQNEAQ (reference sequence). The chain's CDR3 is CASSYTGSGEYGNEQFF. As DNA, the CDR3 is TGTGCCAGCAGCTACACAGGGTCGGGAGAATACGGAAATGAGCAGTTCTTC. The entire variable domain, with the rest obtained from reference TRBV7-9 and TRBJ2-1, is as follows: DTGVSQNPRHKITKRGQNVTFRCDPISEHNRLYWYRQTLGQGPEFLTYFQNEAQLEKSRLLSDRFSAERPKGSFSTLEIQRTEQGDSAMYLCASSYTGSGEYGNEQFFGPGTRLTVL.

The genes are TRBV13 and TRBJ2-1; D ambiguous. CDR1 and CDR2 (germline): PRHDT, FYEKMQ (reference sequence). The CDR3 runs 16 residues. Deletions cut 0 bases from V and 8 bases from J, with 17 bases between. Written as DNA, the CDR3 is TGTGCCAGCAGCTTAGGGTACCGGACCCTTGGCGATGAGCAGTTCTTC. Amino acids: CASSLGYRTLGDEQFF.

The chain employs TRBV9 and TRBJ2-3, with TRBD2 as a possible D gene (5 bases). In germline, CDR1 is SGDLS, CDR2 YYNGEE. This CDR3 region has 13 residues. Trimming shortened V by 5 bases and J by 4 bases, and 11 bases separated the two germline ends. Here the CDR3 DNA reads TGTGCCAGCAGTATGCTGAGGGCAGATACGCAGTATTTT. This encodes CASSMLRADTQYF.

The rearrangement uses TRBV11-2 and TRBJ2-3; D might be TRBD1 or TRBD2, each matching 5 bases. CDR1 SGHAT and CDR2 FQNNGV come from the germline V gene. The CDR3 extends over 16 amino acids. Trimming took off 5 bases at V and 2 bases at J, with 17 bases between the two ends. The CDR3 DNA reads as TGTGCCAGCAGCCCAGCCGGGACGGCCATCACAGATACGCAGTATTTT. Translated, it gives CASSPAGTAITDTQYF.

The chain's CDR3 is CASSSPPPYEQYF. The CDR3 region has the DNA TGTGCCAGCAGCTCCCCCCCGCCCTACGAGCAGTACTTC. V gene TRBV11-2 combines with J gene TRBJ2-7; the D is unclear. V was trimmed by 4 bases and J by 2 bases, leaving 9 bases between them. Germline assignment: CDR1 SGHAT and CDR2 FQNNGV. The CDR3 is made up of 13 amino acids. Filled out from reference TRBV11-2 and TRBJ2-7, the complete variable domain reads EAGVAQSPRYKIIEKRQSVAFWCNPISGHATLYWYQQILGQGPKLLIQFQNNGVVDDSQLPKDRFSAERLKGVDSTLKIQPAKLEDSAVYLCASSSPPPYEQYFGPGTRLTVT.

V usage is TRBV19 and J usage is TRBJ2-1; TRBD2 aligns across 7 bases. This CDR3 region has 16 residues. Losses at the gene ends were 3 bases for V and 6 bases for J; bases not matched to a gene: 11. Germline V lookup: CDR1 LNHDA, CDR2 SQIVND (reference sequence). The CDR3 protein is CASSILRQGGSNEQFF. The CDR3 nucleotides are TGTGCCAGTAGTATTTTGAGGCAGGGCGGGAGCAATGAGCAGTTCTTC. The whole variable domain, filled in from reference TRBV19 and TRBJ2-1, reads DGGITQSPKYLFRKEGQNVTLSCEQNLNHDAMYWYRQDPGQGLRLIYYSQIVNDFQKGDIAEGYSVSREKKESFPLTVTSAQKNPTAFYLCASSILRQGGSNEQFFGPGTRLTVL.